This T cell receptor beta chain stems from a study of shared clonotypes between healthy human individuals. About the study: Samples came from a couple of female and a few male donors aged 18 to 49. Regarding the study as a whole: Estimated richness was generally greater in naive than memory subsets.

Cells designated naive CD8 were CD45RO-negative and were positively selected for CCR7, with terminally differentiated effector memory CD45RA+ cells excluded. Profiled with immunoSEQ multiplex PCR; TCRdb holds only in-frame clones, not every one. The sample consists of about 590,000 clones, just under 97% of them appearing once. The table lists this clone with a count of one. The antigen is not known. This CDR3 is 15 amino acids long. Per germline, CDR1 SGHTA and CDR2 FQGNSA. Trimming took 5 bases from V and 2 from J, leaving 16 bases between them. This chain connects TRBV7-2 to TRBJ2-7, with D possibly being TRBD1 (5 bases). Sequences were obtained from naive CD8+ T cells sorted from blood. The receptor comes from a woman aged 25 to 39 in good health. The DNA for the CDR3 is TGTGCCAGCAGCCCGGATCCGGACATCCCCTACGAGCAGTACTTC. Protein product: CASSPDPDIPYEQYF.